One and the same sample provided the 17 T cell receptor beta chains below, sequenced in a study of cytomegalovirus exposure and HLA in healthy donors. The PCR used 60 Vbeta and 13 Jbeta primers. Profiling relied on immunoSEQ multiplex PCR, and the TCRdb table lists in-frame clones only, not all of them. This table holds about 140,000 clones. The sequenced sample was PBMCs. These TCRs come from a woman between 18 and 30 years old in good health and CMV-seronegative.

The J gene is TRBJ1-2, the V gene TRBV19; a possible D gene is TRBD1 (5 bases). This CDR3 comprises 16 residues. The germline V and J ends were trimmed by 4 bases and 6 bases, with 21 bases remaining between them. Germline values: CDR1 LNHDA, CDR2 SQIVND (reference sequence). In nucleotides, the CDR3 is TGTGCCAGTAGTACCCCACCTAACTCAGGGCCTAATGGCTACACCTTC. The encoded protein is CASSTPPNSGPNGYTF.

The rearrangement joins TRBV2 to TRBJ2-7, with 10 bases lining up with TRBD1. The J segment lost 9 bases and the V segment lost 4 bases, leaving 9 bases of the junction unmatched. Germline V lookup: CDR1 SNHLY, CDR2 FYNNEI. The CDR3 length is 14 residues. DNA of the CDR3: TGTGCCAGCAGTGTGACAGGGGGCCAAAGACGGCAGTACGTC. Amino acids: CASSVTGGQRRQYV.

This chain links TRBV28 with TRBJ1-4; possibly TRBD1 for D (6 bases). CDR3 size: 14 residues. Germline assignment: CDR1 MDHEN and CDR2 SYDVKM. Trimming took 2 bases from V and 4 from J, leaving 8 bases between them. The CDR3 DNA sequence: TGTGCCAGCAGTTTACCAGGGGATAATGAAAAACTGTTTTTT. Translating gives CASSLPGDNEKLFF. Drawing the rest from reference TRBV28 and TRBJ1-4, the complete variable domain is DVKVTQSSRYLVKRTGEKVFLECVQDMDHENMFWYRQDPGLGLRLIYFSYDVKMKEKGDIPEGYSVSREKKERFSLILESASTNQTSMYLCASSLPGDNEKLFFGSGTQLSVL.

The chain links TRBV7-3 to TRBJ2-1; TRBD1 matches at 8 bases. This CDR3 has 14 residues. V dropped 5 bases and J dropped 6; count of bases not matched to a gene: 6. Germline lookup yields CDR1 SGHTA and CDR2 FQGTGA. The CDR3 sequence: CASSRQGAGNEQFF. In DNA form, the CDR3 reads TGTGCCAGCAGCCGTCAGGGGGCGGGCAATGAGCAGTTCTTC.

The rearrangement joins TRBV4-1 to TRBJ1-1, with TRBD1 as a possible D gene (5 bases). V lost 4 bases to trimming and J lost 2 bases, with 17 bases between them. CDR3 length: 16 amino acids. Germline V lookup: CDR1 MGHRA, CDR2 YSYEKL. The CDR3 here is CASSPKVGQTNTEAFF. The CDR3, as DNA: TGCGCCAGCAGCCCCAAAGTAGGACAAACCAACACTGAAGCTTTCTTT.

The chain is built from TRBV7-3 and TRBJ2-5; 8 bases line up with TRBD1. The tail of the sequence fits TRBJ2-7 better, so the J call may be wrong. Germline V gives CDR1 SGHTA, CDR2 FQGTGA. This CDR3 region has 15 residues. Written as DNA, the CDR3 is TGTGCCAGCAGCTTCGCAGGGGGCGCGTCTAACGAGCAGTACTTC. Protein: CASSFAGGASNEQYF.

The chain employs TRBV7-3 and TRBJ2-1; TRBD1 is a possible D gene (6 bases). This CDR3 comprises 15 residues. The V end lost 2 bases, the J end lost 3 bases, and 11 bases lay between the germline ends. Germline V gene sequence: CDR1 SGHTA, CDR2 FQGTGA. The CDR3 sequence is CASSLAGVGYNEQFF. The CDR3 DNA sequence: TGTGCCAGCAGCTTAGCAGGGGTCGGCTACAATGAGCAGTTCTTC.

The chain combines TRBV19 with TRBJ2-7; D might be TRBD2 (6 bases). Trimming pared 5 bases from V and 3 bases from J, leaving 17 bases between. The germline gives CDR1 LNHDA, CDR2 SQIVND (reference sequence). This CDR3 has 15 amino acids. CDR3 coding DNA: TGTGCCAGTAGTGCCGGTGGGGACTCTAGCTACGAGCAGTACTTC. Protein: CASSAGGDSSYEQYF.

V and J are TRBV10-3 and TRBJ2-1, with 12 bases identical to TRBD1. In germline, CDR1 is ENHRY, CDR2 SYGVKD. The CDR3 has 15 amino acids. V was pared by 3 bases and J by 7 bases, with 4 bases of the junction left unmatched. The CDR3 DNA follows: TGTGCCATCAGTGAAGGGACAGGGGGCAGGAATGAGCAGTTCTTC. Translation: CAISEGTGGRNEQFF.

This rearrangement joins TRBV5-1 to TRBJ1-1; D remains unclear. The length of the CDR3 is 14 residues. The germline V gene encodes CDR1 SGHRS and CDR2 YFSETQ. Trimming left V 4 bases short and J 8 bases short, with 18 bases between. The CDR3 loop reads CASSTRPGLQEAFF. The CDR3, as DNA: TGCGCCAGCAGCACCCGCCCGGGGTTGCAAGAAGCTTTCTTT.

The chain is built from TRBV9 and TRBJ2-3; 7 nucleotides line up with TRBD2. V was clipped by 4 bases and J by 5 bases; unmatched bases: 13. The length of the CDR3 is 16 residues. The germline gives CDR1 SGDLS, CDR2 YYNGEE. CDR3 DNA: TGTGCCAGCAGCTCGGACGGGGGGATCTGGGGAGATACGCAGTATTTT. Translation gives CASSSDGGIWGDTQYF.

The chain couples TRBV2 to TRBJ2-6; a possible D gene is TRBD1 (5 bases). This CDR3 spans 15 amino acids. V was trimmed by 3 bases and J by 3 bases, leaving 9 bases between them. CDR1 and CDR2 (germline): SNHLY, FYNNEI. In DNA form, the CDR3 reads TGTGCCAGCAGTGATGCCACAGGTGGGGCCAACGTCCTGACTTTC. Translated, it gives CASSDATGGANVLTF. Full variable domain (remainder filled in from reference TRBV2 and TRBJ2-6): EPEVTQTPSHQVTQMGQEVILRCVPISNHLYFYWYRQILGQKVEFLVSFYNNEISEKSEIFDDQFSVERPDGSNFTLKIRSTKLEDSAMYFCASSDATGGANVLTFGAGSRLTVL.

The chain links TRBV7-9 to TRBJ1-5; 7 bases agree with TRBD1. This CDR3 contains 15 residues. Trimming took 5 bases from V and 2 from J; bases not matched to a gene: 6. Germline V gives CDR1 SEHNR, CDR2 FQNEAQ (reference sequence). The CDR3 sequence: CASSPTGLGNQPQHF. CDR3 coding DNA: TGTGCCAGCAGCCCGACAGGGCTTGGCAATCAGCCCCAGCATTTT.

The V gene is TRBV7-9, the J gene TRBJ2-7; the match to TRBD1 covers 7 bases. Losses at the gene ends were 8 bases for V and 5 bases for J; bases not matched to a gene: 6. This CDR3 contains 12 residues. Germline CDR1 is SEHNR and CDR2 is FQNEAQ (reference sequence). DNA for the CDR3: TGTGCCAGCTCATCGAGGGGGCACGAGCAGTACGTC. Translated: CASSSRGHEQYV.

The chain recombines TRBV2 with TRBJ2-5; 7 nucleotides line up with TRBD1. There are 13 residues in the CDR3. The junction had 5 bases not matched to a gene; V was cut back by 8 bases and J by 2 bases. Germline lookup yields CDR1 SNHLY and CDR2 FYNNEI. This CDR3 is CASGETGQETQYF. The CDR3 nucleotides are TGTGCCAGCGGGGAGACAGGGCAAGAGACCCAGTACTTC.

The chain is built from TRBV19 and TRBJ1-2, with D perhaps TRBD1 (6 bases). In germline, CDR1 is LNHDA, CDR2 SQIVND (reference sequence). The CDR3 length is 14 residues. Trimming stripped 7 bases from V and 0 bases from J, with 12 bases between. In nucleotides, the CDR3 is TGTGCCAGTATGCCCGCAGGGGCTAACTATGGCTACACCTTC. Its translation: CASMPAGANYGYTF. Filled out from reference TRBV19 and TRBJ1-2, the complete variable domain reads DGGITQSPKYLFRKEGQNVTLSCEQNLNHDAMYWYRQDPGQGLRLIYYSQIVNDFQKGDIAEGYSVSREKKESFPLTVTSAQKNPTAFYLCASMPAGANYGYTFGSGTRLTVV.

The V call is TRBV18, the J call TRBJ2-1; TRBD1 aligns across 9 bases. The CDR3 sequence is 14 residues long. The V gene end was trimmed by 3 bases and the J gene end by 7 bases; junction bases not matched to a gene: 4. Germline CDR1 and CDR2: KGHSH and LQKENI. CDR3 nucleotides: TGTGCCAGCTCACCCGGACAGGGGTTAAATGAGCAGTTCTTC. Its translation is CASSPGQGLNEQFF.